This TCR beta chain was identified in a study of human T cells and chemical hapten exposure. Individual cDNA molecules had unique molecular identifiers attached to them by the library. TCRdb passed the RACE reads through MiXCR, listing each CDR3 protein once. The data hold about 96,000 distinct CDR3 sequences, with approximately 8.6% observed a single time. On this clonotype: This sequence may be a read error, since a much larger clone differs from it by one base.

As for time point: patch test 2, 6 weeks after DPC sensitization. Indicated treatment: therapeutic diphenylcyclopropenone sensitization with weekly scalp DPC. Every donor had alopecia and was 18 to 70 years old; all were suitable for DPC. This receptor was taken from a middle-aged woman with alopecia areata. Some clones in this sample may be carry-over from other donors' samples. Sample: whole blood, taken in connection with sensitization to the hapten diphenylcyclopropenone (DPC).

The CDR3 loop is CAWSGTTGTDTQYF. CDR3 sequence (DNA): TGTGCCTGGAGCGGGACGACTGGGACAGATACGCAGTATTTT. The J gene is TRBJ2-3, the V gene TRBV30; D assignment may be TRBD1 or TRBD2 (5 bases each). The CDR3 contains 14 residues. Trimming stripped 3 bases from V and 3 bases from J, with 13 bases between. Germline CDR1 GTSNPN, CDR2 SVGIG (reference sequence). Full variable domain (outside the CDR3, taken from reference TRBV30 and TRBJ2-3): SQTIHQWPATLVQPVGSPLSLECTVEGTSNPNLYWYRQAAGRGLQLLFYSVGIGQISSEVPQNLSASRPQDRQFILSSKKLLLSDSGFYLCAWSGTTGTDTQYFGPGTRLTVL.